The sequence of this T cell receptor (beta chain) was determined in a study of regulatory T cells in long-lasting Graves disease. Time point noted: newly diagnosed GD, antithyroid drugs for less than 3 months. Preparation of the TCR library used RNA extracted from PBMCs. Trimming pared 5 bases from V and 4 bases from J, leaving 17 bases between. Germline CDR1 SGHAT, CDR2 FQNNGV. This CDR3 spans 15 amino acids. This clonotype was seen a few times. Arm-PCR of CDR3 regions and iRepertoire HTBI primers were the basis on which TCR beta libraries were built. How the authors handled the data: Detected in the samples were some 68 TRBV and 14 TRBJ segments. TCRdb reprocessed the multiplex PCR reads via MiXCR and lists one record per CDR3 protein. These V and J calls rely on TCRdb rather than the paper's analysis. The repertoire holds over 450,000 distinct CDR3 sequences, 12% seen once, with roughly 8.9% in the top ten.

The data also belong to a second study, concerning T cells in Graves' hyperthyroidism and ophthalmopathy.

Sample: peripheral blood mononuclear cells (PBMCs), taken at new diagnosis, from a patient treated with antithyroid drugs. The clonotype originates from a woman aged 25 to 39 with Graves disease. This chain joins TRBV11-2 and TRBJ2-5, with D unresolved. Here the CDR3 reads CASSPAGQLGETQYF. CDR3 DNA: TGTGCCAGCAGCCCGGCCGGGCAGTTGGGAGAGACCCAGTACTTC.